The clone carrying this TCR beta chain was counted only a few times. Its matching antigen is unknown. Germline loops: CDR1 SEHNR, CDR2 FQNEAQ (reference sequence). The CDR3 is 14 residues long. Trimming took 5 bases from V and 4 from J; bases not matched to a gene: 4. Sequenced by immunoSEQ multiplex PCR; TCRdb stores in-frame clones only, minus some. Here the sample spans 55,000 to 75,000 clones, 70% to 80% being singletons. The sample is drawn from a study of T cell clones after liver transplantation. For the study at large: Apart from a few HCV-positive recipients, transplants were for non-autoimmune, non-viral reasons. Study outcomes and limitations: A larger donor-reactive than third-party decline suggested partial antigen-specific deletion.

The source is a human patient who received a liver transplant. Some T cells here may be from the graft donor. Sequenced here: CD4+ T cells from blood, sampled at the approximately 16-month timepoint. The rearrangement links TRBV7-9 to TRBJ1-1; 10 bases are a match to TRBD1. The CDR3 loop is CASSDRGLSTEAFF. The CDR3 DNA follows: TGTGCCAGCAGCGACAGGGGGCTTAGCACTGAAGCTTTCTTT.